Each of the 2 T cell receptor beta chains below was sequenced from the same sample in a study of cytomegalovirus exposure and HLA in healthy donors (TCRdb year 2017). The method behind the library was the immunoSEQ multiplex PCR assay. For the multiplex PCR, a mixture combining 60 forward primers for TCR Vbeta segments and 13 reverse primers for TCR Jbeta segments was used. This is the immuneACCESS table as TCRdb keeps it, with only in-frame sequences that have V and J called. A part of the clones is gone; compared with another copy, unresolved V genes explain less than half, and the rest is unexplained. This sample lists over 110,000 clones; over 70% were detected once. The top ten clonotypes cover around 4.3% of the sample. The source material was PBMCs. The source is a middle-aged man in good health and CMV-seronegative.

The CDR3, as DNA: TGTGCCAGCAGGCCAGACAGTTACGAGCAGTACTTC. Translation: CASRPDSYEQYF. The chain carries TRBV28 and TRBJ2-7; the D gene is possibly TRBD1 (5 bases). This CDR3 is built from 12 residues. The ends were cut back, 6 bases at V and 4 bases at J, with 10 bases in the middle. Germline loops: CDR1 MDHEN, CDR2 SYDVKM.

V and J are TRBV5-1 and TRBJ1-1; TRBD1 matches at 10 bases. With 4 bases clipped from V and 4 bases from J, the junction kept 13 bases outside the gene matches. The CDR3 is made up of 17 amino acids. Looked up from germline, CDR1 is SGHRS and CDR2 is YFSETQ. The CDR3 region has the DNA TGCGCCAGCAGCCCGGGGACAGGGGTTAGGGTAAGCACTGAAGCTTTCTTT. Translating it yields CASSPGTGVRVSTEAFF.